Listed here are 17 T cell receptor beta chains from one sample, sequenced in a study of regulatory T cells in long-lasting Graves disease. This sample's time point: newly diagnosed GD, antithyroid drugs for less than 3 months. RNA isolated from PBMCs was used to make the TCR library. CDR3 regions were amplified by Arm-PCR using iRepertoire HTBI primers to build TCR beta libraries. From the multiplex PCR reads, TCRdb called clonotypes with MiXCR, one entry per CDR3 protein. The sample consists of around 400,000 distinct CDR3 sequences, 10% to 15% of them appearing once. This sample also appeared in a second study, on T cells in Graves' hyperthyroidism and ophthalmopathy.

Sample: peripheral blood mononuclear cells (PBMCs), taken at new diagnosis, from a patient treated with antithyroid drugs. The receptors here all came from a woman aged 18-29 years with Graves disease.

This clonotype has ten or more counts. V gene TRBV2 combines with J gene TRBJ2-7; 10 nucleotides match TRBD1. The germline V gene encodes CDR1 SNHLY and CDR2 FYNNEI. J lost 2 bases, V lost 4 bases, and 5 bases had no gene match. CDR3 length equals 15 residues. In DNA form, the CDR3 reads TGTGCCAGCAGTGGAATTGGGACAGGGGCCTACGAGCAGTACTTC. This translates into CASSGIGTGAYEQYF.

This clonotype was seen more than once but under ten times. A much larger clone is a single base away; this may be a read error. The chain recombines TRBV20-1 with TRBJ2-5, with D possibly matching TRBD1 (5 bases). Looked up from germline, CDR1 is DFQATT and CDR2 is SNEGSKA (reference sequence). The CDR3 runs to 14 residues. Trimming shortened V by 3 bases and J by 7 bases, and 18 bases separated the two germline ends. This chain's CDR3 is CSASQGTGVGTQYF. In nucleotides, the CDR3 is TGCAGTGCTAGCCAGGGAACGGGTGTGGGGACCCAGTACTTC.

This clonotype was seen more than once but under ten times. The genes are TRBV11-3 and TRBJ2-3; D not certain. V lost 8 bases and J lost 6, with 12 bases in between. The CDR3 has 12 amino acids. Germline CDR1 SGHNT, CDR2 YENEEA. The CDR3 DNA follows: TGTGCCAGCGGCCGGCCCCTCGATACGCAGTATTTT. Protein sequence: CASGRPLDTQYF.

This clonotype turned up a few times. The chain uses TRBV12-3 or TRBV12-4 and TRBJ2-3; D is uncertain. CDR3 length: 15 amino acids. Trimming took 6 bases from V and 1 from J, leaving 14 bases between them. The CDR3 reads CASRSYTTRTDTQYF. DNA for the CDR3: TGTGCCAGCAGAAGCTACACGACTCGCACAGATACGCAGTATTTT.

This clonotype was recorded a few times. The chain has TRBV4-2 and TRBJ2-1; tentative D call: TRBD2 (6 bases). Between the trimmed V and J ends, which lost 0 bases and 2 bases, there was a span of 11 bases. This CDR3 comprises 16 residues. CDR1 is LGHNA, CDR2 YNFKEQ, per germline. The CDR3 sequence: CASSQDVGGTYNEQFF. CDR3 nucleotide sequence: TGTGCCAGCAGCCAAGATGTTGGCGGGACCTACAATGAGCAGTTCTTC.

This clonotype was found many times. The chain employs TRBV5-4 and TRBJ2-1; unclear D gene. The CDR3 consists of 15 residues. Trimming removed 5 bases from V and 0 bases from J, with 12 bases in between. In germline, CDR1 is SGHNT, CDR2 YYREEE (reference sequence). The CDR3 DNA reads TGTGCCAGCAGGATGTTGCAGAGCTCCTACAATGAGCAGTTCTTC. Its protein product is CASRMLQSSYNEQFF.

This clonotype was counted at least ten times. The chain combines TRBV6-1 with TRBJ2-1; tentatively, D is TRBD2 (7 bases). V was trimmed by 3 bases and J by 4 bases, leaving 19 bases between them. This CDR3 spans 17 amino acids. From germline, CDR1 is MNHNS and CDR2 SASEGT. Written as DNA, the CDR3 is TGTGCCAGCAGTGAGGAGGGGGGGAGGGCCTTATACAATGAGCAGTTCTTC. Its translation: CASSEEGGRALYNEQFF.

At least ten counts were recorded for this clonotype. The V call is TRBV2, the J call TRBJ2-2, with D hard to call. This CDR3 has 13 residues. Trimming pared 8 bases from V and 6 bases from J, leaving 13 bases between. Germline V CDR1 and CDR2: SNHLY, FYNNEI. Here the CDR3 DNA reads TGTGCCAGCTCGCTTCTCCTCGCCGGGGAGCTGTTTTTT. It translates to CASSLLLAGELFF.

The chain is built from TRBV7-9 and TRBJ1-5; D is uncertain. The CDR3 has 14 residues. Germline CDR1 and CDR2: SEHNR and FQNEAQ (reference sequence). Trimming removed 5 bases from V and 2 bases from J, with 10 bases in between. The DNA of the CDR3 is TGTGCCAGCAGCCCCCCGGGAGGCAATCAGCCCCAGCATTTT. This sequence encodes CASSPPGGNQPQHF.

This clonotype was seen a few times. A read error is possible here, since a much larger clone lies one base away. The CDR3 carries no conserved terminal phenylalanine or tryptophan, so it likely arises from a read error. In DNA, the CDR3 is TGTGCCAGCATGACGGGATATAAGGATGGCTACACCCTC. This encodes CASMTGYKDGYTL. V gene TRBV12-3 or TRBV12-4 combines with J gene TRBJ1-2, with D hard to call. V was shortened by 7 bases and J by 6 bases, with 15 bases between the two germline ends. CDR3 length equals 13 residues.

In its sample, this clonotype was seen many times. The CDR3 is CSAPGGVSVNTEAFF. CDR3 bases: TGCAGTGCCCCGGGGGGGGTTTCGGTGAACACTGAAGCTTTCTTT. The rearrangement joins TRBV20-1 to TRBJ1-1; D possibly corresponds to TRBD1 (5 bases). The CDR3 runs to 15 residues. Germline V gene lookup returns CDR1 DFQATT and CDR2 SNEGSKA (reference sequence). Trimming left V 6 bases short and J 0 bases short, with 17 bases between.

This clonotype has a handful of counts. Given a much more abundant clone one base away, this may be a read error. The rearrangement joins TRBV20-1 to TRBJ2-2; 9 bases line up with TRBD2. This CDR3 has 16 amino acids. Germline-derived CDR1 and CDR2 are DFQATT and SNEGSKA (reference sequence). CDR3 in DNA: TGCAGTGCTAGAGATTCAGCTAGCGGGGACACCAGGGAGCTGTTTTTT. Its translation: CSARDSASGDTRELFF.

V gene TRBV5-5 combines with J gene TRBJ2-2; the D gene is possibly TRBD1 (5 bases). Germline CDR1 is SGHKS and CDR2 is YYEKEE (reference sequence). The CDR3 runs 18 residues. Trimming shortened V by 0 bases and J by 2 bases, and 17 bases separated the two germline ends. The CDR3 is CASSLAISDTLNTGELFF. CDR3 coding DNA: TGTGCCAGCAGCTTGGCAATCTCGGACACTCTAAACACCGGGGAGCTGTTTTTT.

For this clonotype: The junction departs from the called germline gene at one end, perhaps through a read error. V is TRBV5-1 and J is TRBJ2-2; TRBD2 might be the D (5 bases). The CDR3 is 15 residues long. Germline V gene data show CDR1 as SGHRS and CDR2 as YFSETQ. In DNA form, the CDR3 reads TGCGCCAGCAGCCAGACCCCCTCTAACACCGGGGAGCCGTTTTTT. The encoded protein is CASSQTPSNTGEPFF. Full variable domain (rest looked up from reference TRBV5-1 and TRBJ2-2): KAGVTQTPRYLIKTRGQQVTLSCSPISGHRSVSWYQQTPGQGLQFLFEYFSETQRNKGNFPGRFSGRQFSNSRSEMNVSTLELGDSALYLCASSQTPSNTGEPFFGEGSRLTVL.

The rearrangement joins TRBV6-1 to TRBJ2-7, with 9 bases fitting TRBD1. The CDR3 covers 16 residues. V was pared by 6 bases and J by 7 bases, with 16 bases of the junction left unmatched. Looked up from germline, CDR1 is MNHNS and CDR2 is SASEGT. CDR3 sequence (DNA): TGTGCCAGCAGCTCGCTCGACGGGACAGGGCTGGAAGAGCAGTACTTC. Amino acids: CASSSLDGTGLEEQYF.

This clonotype showed up many times. The rearrangement joins TRBV2 to TRBJ2-1; 13 positions match TRBD2. The CDR3 consists of 15 residues. Germline assignment: CDR1 SNHLY and CDR2 FYNNEI. J was trimmed by 8 bases and V by 5 bases; bases with no gene match: 6. CDR3 sequence (DNA): TGTGCCAGCAGTTTAACTAGCGGGGGGGCCTATGAGCAGTTCTTC. Translation: CASSLTSGGAYEQFF.

Worth noting for this clonotype: A read error may be the cause here, since a much bigger clone is one base away. V is TRBV20-1 and J is TRBJ2-5; 9 bases are a match to TRBD1. J was trimmed by 4 bases and V by 1 base; bases with no gene match: 4. Looked up from germline, CDR1 is DFQATT and CDR2 is SNEGSKA (reference sequence). The CDR3 has 14 residues. CDR3 sequence: CSARGDRVAETQYF. CDR3 bases: TGCAGTGCTAGAGGGGACAGGGTCGCAGAGACCCAGTACTTC.